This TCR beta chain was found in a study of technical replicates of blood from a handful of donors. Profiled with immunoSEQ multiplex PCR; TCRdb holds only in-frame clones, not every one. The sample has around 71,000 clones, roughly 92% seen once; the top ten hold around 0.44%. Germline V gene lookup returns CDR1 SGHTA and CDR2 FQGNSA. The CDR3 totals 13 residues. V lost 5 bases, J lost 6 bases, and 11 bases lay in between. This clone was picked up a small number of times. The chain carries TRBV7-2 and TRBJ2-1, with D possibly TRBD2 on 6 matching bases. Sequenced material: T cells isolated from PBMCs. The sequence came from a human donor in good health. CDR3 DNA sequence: TGTGCCAGCAGCCTCCGACTAGTCAATGAGCAGTTCTTC. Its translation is CASSLRLVNEQFF.